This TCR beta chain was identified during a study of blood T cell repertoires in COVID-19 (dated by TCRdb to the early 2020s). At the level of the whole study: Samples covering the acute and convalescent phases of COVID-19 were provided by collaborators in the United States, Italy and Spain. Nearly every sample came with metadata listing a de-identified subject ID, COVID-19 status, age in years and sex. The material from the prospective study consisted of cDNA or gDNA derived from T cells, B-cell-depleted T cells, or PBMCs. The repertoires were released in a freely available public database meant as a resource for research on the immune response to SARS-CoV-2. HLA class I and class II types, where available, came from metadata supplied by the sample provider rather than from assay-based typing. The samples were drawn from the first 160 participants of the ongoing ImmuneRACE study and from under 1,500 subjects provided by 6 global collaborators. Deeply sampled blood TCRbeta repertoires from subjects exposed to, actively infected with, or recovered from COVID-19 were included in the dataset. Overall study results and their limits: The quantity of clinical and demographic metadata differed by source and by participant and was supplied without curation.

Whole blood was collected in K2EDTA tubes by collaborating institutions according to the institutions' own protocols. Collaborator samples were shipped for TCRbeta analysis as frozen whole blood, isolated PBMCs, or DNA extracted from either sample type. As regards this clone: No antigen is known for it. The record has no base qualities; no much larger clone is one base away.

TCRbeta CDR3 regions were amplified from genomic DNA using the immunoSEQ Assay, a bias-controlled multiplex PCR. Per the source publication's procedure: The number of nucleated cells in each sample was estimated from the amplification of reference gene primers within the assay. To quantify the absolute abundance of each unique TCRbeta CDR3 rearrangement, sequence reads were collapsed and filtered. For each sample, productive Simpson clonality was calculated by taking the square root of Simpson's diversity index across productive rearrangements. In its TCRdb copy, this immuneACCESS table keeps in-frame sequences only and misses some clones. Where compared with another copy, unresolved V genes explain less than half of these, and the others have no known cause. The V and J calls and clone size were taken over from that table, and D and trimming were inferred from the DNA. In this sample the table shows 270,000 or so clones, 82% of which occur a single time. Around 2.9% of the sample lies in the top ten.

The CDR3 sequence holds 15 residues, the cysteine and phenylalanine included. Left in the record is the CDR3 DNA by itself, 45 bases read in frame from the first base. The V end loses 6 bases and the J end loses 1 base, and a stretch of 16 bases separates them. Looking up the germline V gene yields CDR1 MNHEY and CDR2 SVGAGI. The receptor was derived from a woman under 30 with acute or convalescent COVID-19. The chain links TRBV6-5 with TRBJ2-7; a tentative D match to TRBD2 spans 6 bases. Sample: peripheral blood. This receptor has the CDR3 CASSRGLLQSYEQYF. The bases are TGTGCCAGCAGCCGCGGACTACTTCAATCCTACGAGCAGTACTTC.